Each of the 28 T cell receptor beta chains below was sequenced from the same sample in a study of blood T cell repertoires in COVID-19. Sequenced by immunoSEQ multiplex PCR; TCRdb stores in-frame clones only, minus some. The sample has around 300,000 clones, around 86% seen once. The sample was peripheral blood. The receptors shown here come from a human donor in a cohort sampled during active COVID-19.

This chain joins TRBV4-3 and TRBJ2-1; 11 bases agree with TRBD2. Trimming cost V 2 bases and J 3 bases; bases outside gene matches: 0. The CDR3 is 15 amino acids. The germline CDR1 and CDR2 sequences are LGHNA and YSLEER. The CDR3 DNA reads as TGCGCCAGCAGCCAAACTAGCGGGAGCTACAATGAGCAGTTCTTC. Protein sequence: CASSQTSGSYNEQFF.

This sequence joins TRBV5-4 and TRBJ1-4; D call uncertain. V shed 8 bases and J shed 4 bases, with 15 bases lying between them. The CDR3 consists of 14 residues. Germline V gene lookup returns CDR1 SGHNT and CDR2 YYREEE (reference sequence). The chain's CDR3 is CASLSSRRNEKLFF. The CDR3 DNA reads as TGTGCCAGTCTCTCTTCGCGCCGTAATGAAAAACTGTTTTTT.

This chain joins TRBV7-2 and TRBJ2-1; 7 nucleotides agree with TRBD2. The CDR3 is 15 residues long. V shed 5 bases and J 0 bases; nucleotides not matched to a gene: 4. Germline V CDR1 and CDR2: SGHTA, FQGNSA. The CDR3, as DNA: TGTGCCAGCAGCATAACTAGCGCCTCCTACAATGAGCAGTTCTTC. It is translated as CASSITSASYNEQFF.

The rearrangement uses TRBV9 and TRBJ2-1, with 8 nucleotides matching TRBD1. The CDR3 has 16 amino acids. Losses at the gene ends were 4 bases for V and 6 bases for J; bases not matched to a gene: 12. In germline, CDR1 is SGDLS, CDR2 YYNGEE. DNA for the CDR3: TGTGCCAGCAGCAGAACGGACAGGGCTTCGGCCAATGAGCAGTTCTTC. Translating it yields CASSRTDRASANEQFF.

With regard to this clone: An end of the junction differs from the germline gene, which may be a read error. The V call is TRBV4-3, the J call TRBJ2-1; D is ambiguous. The CDR3 sequence is 13 residues long. Germline lookup yields CDR1 LGHNA and CDR2 YSLEER. The CDR3 loop is CASSQGSYDEQFF. CDR3 coding DNA: TGCGCCAGCAGCCAAGGTTCCTACGATGAGCAGTTCTTC.

The V call is TRBV7-9, the J call TRBJ1-2, with 10 positions matching TRBD1. Unmatched junction bases numbered 5, after V lost 3 bases and J lost 4 bases. CDR1 and CDR2 from the germline V gene are SEHNR and FQNEAQ (reference sequence). The CDR3 extends over 15 amino acids. The CDR3 sequence: CASSLGQGTVYGYTF. Here the CDR3 DNA reads TGTGCCAGCAGCTTGGGACAGGGGACCGTCTATGGCTACACCTTC.

The J gene is TRBJ2-3, the V gene TRBV15; D gene unclear. CDR3 size: 16 residues. CDR1 is LNHNV and CDR2 is YYDKDF in the germline V gene (reference sequence). V was cut by 2 bases and J by 1 base, with 13 bases left in between. Here the CDR3 reads CATSRTPRSRTDTQYF. Here the CDR3 DNA reads TGTGCCACCAGCAGAACTCCTAGGTCCCGCACAGATACGCAGTATTTT.

V is TRBV4-2 and J is TRBJ2-3, with 9 positions matching TRBD1. The ends lost 2 bases at V and 5 bases at J; junction bases unmatched: 8. Germline V gene lookup returns CDR1 LGHNA and CDR2 YNFKEQ. There are 16 residues in the CDR3. CDR3 sequence: CASSQPNRGLRDTQYF. CDR3 nucleotide sequence: TGTGCCAGCAGCCAACCGAACAGGGGGCTGAGAGATACGCAGTATTTT.

The chain joins TRBV19 to TRBJ2-1; maybe TRBD2 (5 bases). V lost 8 bases, J lost 0 bases, and 11 bases lay in between. The germline V gene has CDR1 LNHDA and CDR2 SQIVND (reference sequence). The CDR3 totals 14 residues. This CDR3 is CASGEGSSYNEQFF. In DNA, the CDR3 is TGTGCCAGTGGAGAGGGCAGCTCCTACAATGAGCAGTTCTTC.

This clone was observed once. The chain couples TRBV4-3 to TRBJ1-1; 8 bases match TRBD1. V trimming: 2 bases; J trimming: 8 bases; junction bases outside the gene matches: 7. This CDR3 comprises 14 residues. The germline V gene has CDR1 LGHNA and CDR2 YSLEER. DNA for the CDR3: TGCGCCAGCAGCCAAAAGTTACAGGGGGACGAAGCTTTCTTT. Amino acid sequence: CASSQKLQGDEAFF.

The rearrangement joins TRBV10-1 to TRBJ2-7; D gene ambiguous. This CDR3 comprises 13 residues. V was shortened by 5 bases and J by 1 base, with 9 bases between the two germline ends. CDR1 is WNHNN and CDR2 is SYGVQD in the germline V gene (reference sequence). CDR3 residues: CASSSGLSYEQYF. CDR3 DNA: TGCGCCAGCAGTTCGGGTCTATCCTACGAGCAGTACTTC.

This chain joins TRBV3-1 (or the pseudogene TRBV3-2) and TRBJ2-5, with D tentatively TRBD2 (5 bases). CDR1 is LGHDT and CDR2 is YNNKEL in the germline V gene (reference sequence). Deletions cut 3 bases from V and 1 base from J, with 12 bases between. The CDR3 is 15 amino acids. This chain's CDR3 is CASSQGGQVQETQYF. The CDR3 nucleotides read TGTGCCAGCAGCCAGGGCGGGCAGGTCCAAGAGACCCAGTACTTC.

The chain recombines TRBV19 with TRBJ2-1, with TRBD2 matching over 7 bases. The germline V gene has CDR1 LNHDA and CDR2 SQIVND (reference sequence). V shed 6 bases, J shed 6 bases, and the junction held 14 bases outside the gene matches. CDR3 size: 16 residues. The CDR3 is CASRPIPGTNLNEQFF. The CDR3 DNA reads as TGTGCCAGTAGACCAATCCCCGGGACTAACCTCAATGAGCAGTTCTTC.

The CDR3, as DNA: TGTGCCATCAGTGAAGAACTTTTGACTGAAGCTTTCTTT. Encoded protein: CAISEELLTEAFF. The chain joins TRBV10-3 to TRBJ1-1; unclear D gene. Germline loops: CDR1 ENHRY, CDR2 SYGVKD. CDR3 length equals 13 residues. Trimming removed 3 bases at V and 5 bases at J, with 10 bases between.

The CDR3 is CASSPGGSTDTQYF. The DNA for the CDR3 is TGTGCCAGCTCCCCCGGCGGGAGCACAGATACGCAGTATTTT. The chain uses TRBV7-3 and TRBJ2-3; D is perhaps TRBD2 (5 bases). Trimming removed 8 bases from V and 0 bases from J, with 12 bases in between. The germline V gene has CDR1 SGHTA and CDR2 FQGTGA. The CDR3 contains 14 residues. The variable domain in full, with the rest retrieved from reference TRBV7-3 and TRBJ2-3, is GAGVSQTPSNKVTEKGKYVELRCDPISGHTALYWYRQSLGQGPEFLIYFQGTGAADDSGLPNDRFFAVRPEGSVSTLKIQRTERGDSAVYLCASSPGGSTDTQYFGPGTRLTVL.

This chain uses TRBV9 with TRBJ2-2; D is perhaps TRBD2 (5 bases). CDR1 and CDR2 from the germline V gene are SGDLS and YYNGEE. The CDR3 runs 15 residues. Trimming cost V 3 bases and J 4 bases, with 13 bases left between them. Written as DNA, the CDR3 is TGTGCCAGCAGCGCCGACGGGGTCCCCACCGGGGAGCTGTTTTTT. This codes for CASSADGVPTGELFF. Supplemented by reference TRBV9 and TRBJ2-2, the full variable domain reads DSGVTQTPKHLITATGQRVTLRCSPRSGDLSVYWYQQSLDQGLQFLIQYYNGEERAKGNILERFSAQQFPDLHSELNLSSLELGDSALYFCASSADGVPTGELFFGEGSRLTVL.

The chain employs TRBV10-1 and TRBJ2-3; a weak D match, TRBD2 (6 bases). Germline V CDR1 and CDR2: WNHNN, SYGVQD (reference sequence). Trimming took 3 bases from V and 0 from J, leaving 7 bases between them. This CDR3 is built from 14 residues. This chain's CDR3 is CASSELASTDTQYF. In DNA form, the CDR3 reads TGCGCCAGCAGTGAACTAGCTAGCACAGATACGCAGTATTTT.

V and J are TRBV30 and TRBJ1-1; D unclear. Trimming removed 5 bases at V and 0 bases at J, with 7 bases between. Per the germline V gene, CDR1 is GTSNPN and CDR2 is SVGIG (reference sequence). The CDR3 runs to 12 residues. CDR3 in DNA: TGTGCCTGGTCGGAGCTGAACACTGAAGCTTTCTTT. Its translation: CAWSELNTEAFF.

The V and J genes are TRBV5-6 and TRBJ2-7; a weak D match, TRBD2 (5 bases). In germline, CDR1 is SGHDT, CDR2 YYEEEE. Trimming cost V 4 bases and J 11 bases, with 19 bases left between them. The CDR3 sequence is 13 residues long. CDR3 bases: TGTGCCAGCAGCCTCCGGGGAATTCGCCGGGAGTACTTC. It translates to CASSLRGIRREYF.

The V call is TRBV18, the J call TRBJ2-5; the match to TRBD2 covers 11 bases. The CDR3 spans 17 residues. The ends lost 2 bases at V and 3 bases at J; junction bases unmatched: 8. Germline CDR1 reads KGHSH; CDR2 reads LQKENI. The CDR3 DNA is TGTGCCAGCTCACCAACTAGCGGGAGAGTTTTGGAAGAGACCCAGTACTTC. Amino acid sequence: CASSPTSGRVLEETQYF.

This clone was counted once. The rearrangement links TRBV28 to TRBJ1-1; 7 nucleotides line up with TRBD1. The germline V gene encodes CDR1 MDHEN and CDR2 SYDVKM. V shed 6 bases, J shed 4 bases, and the junction held 5 bases outside the gene matches. The length of the CDR3 is 13 residues. Written as DNA, the CDR3 is TGTGCCAGCAGGATGACAGGGTTCACTGAAGCTTTCTTT. Amino acid sequence: CASRMTGFTEAFF. The variable domain in full, with the rest retrieved from reference TRBV28 and TRBJ1-1, is DVKVTQSSRYLVKRTGEKVFLECVQDMDHENMFWYRQDPGLGLRLIYFSYDVKMKEKGDIPEGYSVSREKKERFSLILESASTNQTSMYLCASRMTGFTEAFFGQGTRLTVV.

This clone occurred a few times. CDR3 nucleotides: TGCGCCAGCAGTGAAAGGAGTCGGGAGCAGTACTTC. This translates into CASSERSREQYF. The genes are TRBV10-1 and TRBJ2-7; D unclear. The CDR3 loop spans 12 amino acids. V gave up 3 bases and J gave up 7 bases, with 10 bases separating them. Germline V lookup: CDR1 WNHNN, CDR2 SYGVQD (reference sequence).

The J gene is TRBJ2-7, the V gene TRBV5-5, with D possibly being TRBD1 (5 bases). The CDR3 is 13 residues long. V lost 4 bases, J lost 5 bases, and 13 bases lay in between. The germline V gene encodes CDR1 SGHKS and CDR2 YYEKEE (reference sequence). CDR3 in amino acids: CASSVQVSDEQYF. In nucleotides, the CDR3 is TGTGCCAGCAGCGTACAGGTTTCGGACGAGCAGTACTTC.

The V gene is TRBV3-1 (or the pseudogene TRBV3-2), the J gene TRBJ2-2, with 11 bases identical to TRBD2. There are 17 residues in the CDR3. Germline V gene data show CDR1 as LGHDT and CDR2 as YNNKEL (reference sequence). V was clipped by 6 bases and J by 2 bases; unmatched bases: 8. The CDR3 DNA is TGTGCCAGCAGACCAACGGGACTAGCGGTAAACACCGGGGAGCTGTTTTTT. This translates into CASRPTGLAVNTGELFF.

This clone was counted a few times. V usage is TRBV6-2 or TRBV6-3 and J usage is TRBJ2-7; TRBD1 agrees at 7 bases. V trimming: 6 bases; J trimming: 4 bases; junction bases outside the gene matches: 6. The CDR3 runs 13 residues. The germline gives CDR1 MNHEY, CDR2 SVGEGT. CDR3 DNA: TGTGCCAGCAGCCGGACAGGTACTTACGAGCAGTACTTC. As protein: CASSRTGTYEQYF.

V usage is TRBV11-2 and J usage is TRBJ2-5, with 7 nucleotides matching TRBD1. The CDR3 extends over 14 amino acids. Trimming cost V 6 bases and J 2 bases; bases outside gene matches: 6. CDR1 is SGHAT, CDR2 FQNNGV, per germline. In nucleotides, the CDR3 is TGTGCCAGCAGGAGGCCGGGACAGCAAGAGACCCAGTACTTC. It is translated as CASRRPGQQETQYF.

The rearrangement uses TRBV10-1 and TRBJ2-1, with D unclear. CDR3 length: 13 residues. The V gene's germline CDR1 is WNHNN and CDR2 SYGVQD (reference sequence). V lost 3 bases to trimming and J lost 6 bases, with 9 bases between them. This CDR3 is CASSEALVNEQFF. The CDR3 bases are TGCGCCAGCAGTGAAGCCTTAGTCAATGAGCAGTTCTTC.

The rearrangement joins TRBV19 to TRBJ2-7, with TRBD2 as a possible D gene (5 bases). Germline values: CDR1 LNHDA, CDR2 SQIVND (reference sequence). V dropped 3 bases and J dropped 2 bases, with 23 bases sitting between them. The CDR3 totals 18 residues. CDR3 loop: CASSIQSGIGGVPYEQYF. The CDR3 DNA reads as TGTGCCAGTAGTATCCAATCCGGGATTGGCGGTGTTCCCTACGAGCAGTACTTC.